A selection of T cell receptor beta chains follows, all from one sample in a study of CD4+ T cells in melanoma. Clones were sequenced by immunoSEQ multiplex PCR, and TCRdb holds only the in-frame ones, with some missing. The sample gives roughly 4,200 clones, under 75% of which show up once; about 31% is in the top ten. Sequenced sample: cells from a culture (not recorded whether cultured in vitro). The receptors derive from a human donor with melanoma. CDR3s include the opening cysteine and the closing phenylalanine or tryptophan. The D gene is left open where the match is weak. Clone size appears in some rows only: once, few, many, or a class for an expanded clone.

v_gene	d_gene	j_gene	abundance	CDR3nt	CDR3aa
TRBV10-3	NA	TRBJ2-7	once	TGTGCCATCAGTGAGTTGGGGGCGAGCTCCTACGAGCAGTACTTC	CAISELGASSYEQYF
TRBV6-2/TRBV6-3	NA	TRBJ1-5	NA	TGTGCCAGCAGTTTCGGGGGGAGTCAGCCCCAGCATTTT	CASSFGGSQPQHF
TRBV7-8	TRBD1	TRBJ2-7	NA	TGTGCCAGCAGCTTACCGAGGGACAGGGGCGAGCAGTACTTC	CASSLPRDRGEQYF
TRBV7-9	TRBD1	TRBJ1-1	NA	TGTGCCAGCAGCTCGCGGACAGGGGTACCGAACACTGAAGCTTTCTTT	CASSSRTGVPNTEAFF
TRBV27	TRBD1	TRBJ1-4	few	TGTGCCAGCAGCCTTCGACAGGGCCTAGGAAATGAAAAACTGTTTTTT	CASSLRQGLGNEKLFF
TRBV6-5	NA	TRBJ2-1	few	TGTGCCAGCAGTTATGGGGAGTTCAATGAGCAGTTCTTC	CASSYGEFNEQFF
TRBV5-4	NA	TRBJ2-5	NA	TGTGCCAGCAGCTTGGGGACAGTGTACCAAGAGACCCAGTACTTC	CASSLGTVYQETQYF
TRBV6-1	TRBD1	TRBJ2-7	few	TGTGCCAGCAGTGGGTGGGATTCCGGGACAGTTACCTACGAGCAGTACTTC	CASSGWDSGTVTYEQYF
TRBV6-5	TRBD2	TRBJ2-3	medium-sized	TGTGCCAGCAGTTACTCCGAGCGGGGGGGCCCGGATACGCAGTATTTT	CASSYSERGGPDTQYF
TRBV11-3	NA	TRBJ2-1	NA	TGTGCCAGCAGCCCCGGACAATCAAGCAATGAGCAGTTCTTC	CASSPGQSSNEQFF
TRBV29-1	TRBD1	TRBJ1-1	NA	TGCAGCGTTGAAGCACCGGGACAGGGGGCAAGAACTGAAGCTTTCTTT	CSVEAPGQGARTEAFF
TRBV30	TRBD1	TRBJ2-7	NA	TGTGCCTGGACAGGACAGGGGGCGCCAGGGCAGTACTTC	CAWTGQGAPGQYF
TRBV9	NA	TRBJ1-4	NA	TGTGCCAGCAGCTCGGACGTTGGGAGAGAGGAAAAACTGTTTTTT	CASSSDVGREEKLFF
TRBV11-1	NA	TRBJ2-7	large	TGTGCCAGCAGCTTACGTTCAGGGGAGGCTATTGACGAGCAGTACTTC	CASSLRSGEAIDEQYF
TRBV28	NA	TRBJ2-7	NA	TGTGCCAGCAGCTTAAGCGACGAGCAGTACTTC	CASSLSDEQYF
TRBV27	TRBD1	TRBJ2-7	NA	TGTGCCAGCGCCACGGGGGGACAGGGACGCTCCTACGAGCAGTACTTC	CASATGGQGRSYEQYF
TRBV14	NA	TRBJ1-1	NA	TGTGCCAGCAGCCAAGAGAGGGGAGCCATGAACACTGAAGCTTTCTTT	CASSQERGAMNTEAFF
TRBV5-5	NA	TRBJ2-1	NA	TGTGCCAGCAGCTTGGATCTCGGGGGTCCTCCCTACAATGAGCAGTTCTTC	CASSLDLGGPPYNEQFF
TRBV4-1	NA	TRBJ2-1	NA	TGCGCCAGCAGCGGGTGGGACAACTACAATGAGCAGTTCTTC	CASSGWDNYNEQFF
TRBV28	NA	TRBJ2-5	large	TGTGCCAGCAGCAACCGAGGGGGAGCGGAGACCCAGTACTTC	CASSNRGGAETQYF
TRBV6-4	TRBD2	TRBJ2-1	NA	TGTGCCAGCAGGGAGACTAGCGAGATCAATGAGCAGTTCTTC	CASRETSEINEQFF
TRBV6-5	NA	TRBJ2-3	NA	TGTGCCAGCAGTTACATCCGGGGGCAGGGAGATACGCAGTATTTT	CASSYIRGQGDTQYF
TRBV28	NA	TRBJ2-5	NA	TGTGCCAGCAGTTTGGAAGAGACCCAGTACTTC	CASSLEETQYF
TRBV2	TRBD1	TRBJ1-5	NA	TGTGCCAGCAGTGAACATGGGGACAGGCGACAAAATCAGCCCCAGCATTTT	CASSEHGDRRQNQPQHF
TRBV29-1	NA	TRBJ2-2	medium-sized	TGCAGCGTTAAGGGGACGAACACCGGGGAGCTGTTTTTT	CSVKGTNTGELFF
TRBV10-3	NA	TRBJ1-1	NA	TGTGCCATCAGTGAGGAGTTGGACACTGAAGCTTTCTTT	CAISEELDTEAFF
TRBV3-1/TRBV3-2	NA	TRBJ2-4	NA	TGTGCCAGCAGCAGACTCGGACAGAACTGGATTGCCAAAAACATTCAGTACTTC	CASSRLGQNWIAKNIQYF
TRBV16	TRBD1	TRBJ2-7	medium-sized	TGTGCCAGCAGCGGAGGGACAGGGAACTACGAGCAGTACTTC	CASSGGTGNYEQYF
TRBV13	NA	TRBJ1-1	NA	TGTGCCAGCAGCTTACGGGACACCTTATCGAACACTGAAGCTTTCTTT	CASSLRDTLSNTEAFF
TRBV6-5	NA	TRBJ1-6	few	TGTGCCAGCATCGGGTCGGGCTATAATTCACCCCTCCACTTT	CASIGSGYNSPLHF
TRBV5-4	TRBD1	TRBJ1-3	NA	TGTGCCAGCAGTCACGGCCAGCGGACAGGGTCTGGAAACACCATATATTTT	CASSHGQRTGSGNTIYF
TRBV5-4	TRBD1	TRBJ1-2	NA	TGTGCCAGCAACAGGGGAGGGTCCTATGGCTACACCTTC	CASNRGGSYGYTF
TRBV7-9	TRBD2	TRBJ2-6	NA	TGTGCCAGCTCCCTAAGCGGGGCGAACTCTGGGGCCAACGTCCTGACTTTC	CASSLSGANSGANVLTF
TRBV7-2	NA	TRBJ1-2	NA	TGTGCCAGCAGCTCGCAGGGAGGGTCCCCTGGCTACACCTTC	CASSSQGGSPGYTF
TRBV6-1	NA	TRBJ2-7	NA	TGTGCCAGCAGTGAAGCGGGATTCTACGAGCAGTACTTC	CASSEAGFYEQYF
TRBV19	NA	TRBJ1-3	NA	TGTGCCAGTAGTAGGGGCAATGGAAACACCATATATTTT	CASSRGNGNTIYF
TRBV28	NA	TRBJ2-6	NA	TGTGCCAGCAGTTCCCCTAGGGGCTCTGGGGCCAACGTCCTGACTTTC	CASSSPRGSGANVLTF
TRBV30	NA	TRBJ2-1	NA	TGTGCCTGGAGGATCGGGGGTATCTACAATGAGCAGTTCTTC	CAWRIGGIYNEQFF
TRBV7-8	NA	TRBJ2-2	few	TGTGCCAGCAGCTTAGAAGGAGCCGTGGAGCTGTTTTTT	CASSLEGAVELFF
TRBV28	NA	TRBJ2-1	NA	TGTGCCACCGAGGGGACCTCCTACAATGAGCAGTTCTTC	CATEGTSYNEQFF
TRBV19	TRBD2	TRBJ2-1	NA	TGTGCCAGTAGTTTTGCTAGCGGGGAATACAATGAGCAGTTCTTC	CASSFASGEYNEQFF
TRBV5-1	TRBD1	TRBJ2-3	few	TGCGCCAGCAGCACAGGGGGCAGGGCAGATACGCAGTATTTT	CASSTGGRADTQYF
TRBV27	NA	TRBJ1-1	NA	TGTGCCAGCGGACGAGGGGGCACTGAAGCTTTCTTT	CASGRGGTEAFF
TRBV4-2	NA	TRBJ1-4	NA	TGTGCCAGCAGCCAAGATCGGGCGTCCAATGAAAAACTGTTTTTT	CASSQDRASNEKLFF
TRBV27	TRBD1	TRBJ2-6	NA	TGTGCCAGCAGTTTATTCGGACAGGGACACTCTGGGGCCAACGTCCTGACTTTC	CASSLFGQGHSGANVLTF
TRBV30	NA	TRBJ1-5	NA	TGTGCCTGGAGTGTTGAATCGGATCAGCCCCAGCATTTT	CAWSVESDQPQHF